What follows is one TCR beta chain and its context. No antigen is known for it. The data were obtained in a study of T cell repertoires in cytomegalovirus infection. Study information: An indication of both CMV infection and matching HLA type came from public TCR beta signatures. Findings and limits, study-wide: HLA-C-restricted CMV clonotypes gave the most frequent clonotype in two of eight donors.

A single record per CDR3 protein comes from TCRdb applying MiXCR to the reads. The sample yields 200,000 to 300,000 distinct CDR3 sequences, about 12% seen once. The germline V and J ends were trimmed by 7 bases and 1 base, with 15 bases remaining between them. CDR3 size: 14 residues. In germline, CDR1 is SQVTM, CDR2 ANQGSEA. Material for sequencing was PBMCs. The rearrangement links TRBV29-1 to TRBJ2-3; TRBD1 is a possible D gene (6 bases). The receptor comes from a human donor in good health (CMV status not recorded). Some clones in this sample may be carry-over from other donors' samples. Here the CDR3 DNA reads TGCAGCGCCGACTTACAGGGAGGCACAGATACGCAGTATTTT. Translating gives CSADLQGGTDTQYF.